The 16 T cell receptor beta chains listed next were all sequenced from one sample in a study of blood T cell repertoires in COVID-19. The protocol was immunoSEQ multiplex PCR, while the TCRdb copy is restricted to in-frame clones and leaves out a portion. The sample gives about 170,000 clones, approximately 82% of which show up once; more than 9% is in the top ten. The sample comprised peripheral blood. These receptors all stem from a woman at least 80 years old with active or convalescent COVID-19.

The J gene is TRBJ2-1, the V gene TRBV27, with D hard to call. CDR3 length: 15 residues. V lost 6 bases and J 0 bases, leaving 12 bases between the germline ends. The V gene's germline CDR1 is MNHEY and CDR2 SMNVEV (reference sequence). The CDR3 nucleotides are TGTGCCAGCAGCCTAAGGAGAAGCTCCTACAATGAGCAGTTCTTC. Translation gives CASSLRRSSYNEQFF.

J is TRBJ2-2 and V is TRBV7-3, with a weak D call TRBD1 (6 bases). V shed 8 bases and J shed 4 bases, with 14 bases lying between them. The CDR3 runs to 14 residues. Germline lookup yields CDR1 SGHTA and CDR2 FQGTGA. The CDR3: CASQAGARTGELFF. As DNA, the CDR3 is TGTGCCAGCCAAGCAGGGGCGCGCACCGGGGAGCTGTTTTTT. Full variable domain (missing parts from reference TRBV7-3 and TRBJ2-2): GAGVSQTPSNKVTEKGKYVELRCDPISGHTALYWYRQSLGQGPEFLIYFQGTGAADDSGLPNDRFFAVRPEGSVSTLKIQRTERGDSAVYLCASQAGARTGELFFGEGSRLTVL.

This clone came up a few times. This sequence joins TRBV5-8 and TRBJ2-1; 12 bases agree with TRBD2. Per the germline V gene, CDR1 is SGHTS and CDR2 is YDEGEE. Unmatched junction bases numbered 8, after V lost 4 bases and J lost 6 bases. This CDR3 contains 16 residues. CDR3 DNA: TGTGCCAGCAGCCCGACTAGCGGGAGAGTGGGCAATGAGCAGTTCTTC. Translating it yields CASSPTSGRVGNEQFF.

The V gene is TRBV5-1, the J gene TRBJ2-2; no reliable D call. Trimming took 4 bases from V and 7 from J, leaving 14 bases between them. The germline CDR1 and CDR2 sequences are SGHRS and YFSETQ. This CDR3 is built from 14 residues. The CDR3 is CASSPPSTRGELFF. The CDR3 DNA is TGCGCCAGCAGCCCGCCGTCGACACGCGGGGAGCTGTTTTTT.

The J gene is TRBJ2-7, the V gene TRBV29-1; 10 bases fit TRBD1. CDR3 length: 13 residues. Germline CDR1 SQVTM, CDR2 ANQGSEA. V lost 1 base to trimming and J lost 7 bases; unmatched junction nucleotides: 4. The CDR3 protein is CSVEGQGAREQYF. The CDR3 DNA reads TGCAGCGTTGAAGGACAGGGGGCTCGGGAGCAGTACTTC.

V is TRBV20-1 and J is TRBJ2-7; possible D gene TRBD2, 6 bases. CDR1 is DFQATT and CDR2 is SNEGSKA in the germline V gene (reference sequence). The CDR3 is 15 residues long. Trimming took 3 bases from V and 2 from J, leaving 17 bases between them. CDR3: CSASQHGGDPYEQYF. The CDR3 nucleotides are TGCAGTGCTAGTCAACACGGGGGTGACCCCTACGAGCAGTACTTC.

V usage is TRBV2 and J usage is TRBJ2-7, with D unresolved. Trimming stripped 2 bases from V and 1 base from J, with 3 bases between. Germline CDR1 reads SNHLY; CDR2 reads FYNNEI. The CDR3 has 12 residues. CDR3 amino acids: CASSELSYEQYF. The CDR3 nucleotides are TGTGCCAGCAGTGAACTATCCTACGAGCAGTACTTC. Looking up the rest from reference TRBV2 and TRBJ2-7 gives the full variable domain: EPEVTQTPSHQVTQMGQEVILRCVPISNHLYFYWYRQILGQKVEFLVSFYNNEISEKSEIFDDQFSVERPDGSNFTLKIRSTKLEDSAMYFCASSELSYEQYFGPGTRLTVT.

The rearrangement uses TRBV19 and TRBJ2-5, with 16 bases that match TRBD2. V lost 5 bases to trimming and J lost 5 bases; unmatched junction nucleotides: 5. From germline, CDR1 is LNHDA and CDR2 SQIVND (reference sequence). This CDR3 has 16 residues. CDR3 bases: TGTGCCAGTAGTGGAGGGGGACTAGCGGGAGGGGAGACCCAGTACTTC. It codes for CASSGGGLAGGETQYF.

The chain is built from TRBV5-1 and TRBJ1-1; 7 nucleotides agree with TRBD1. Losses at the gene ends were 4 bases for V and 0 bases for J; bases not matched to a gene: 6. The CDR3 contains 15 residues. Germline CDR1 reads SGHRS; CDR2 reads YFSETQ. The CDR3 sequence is CASSRQGGVNTEAFF. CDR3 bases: TGCGCCAGCAGCCGACAGGGCGGCGTGAACACTGAAGCTTTCTTT.

CDR3 sequence: CASRGQGMNTEAFF. CDR3 sequence (DNA): TGTGCCAGCAGGGGACAGGGCATGAACACTGAAGCTTTCTTT. The genes are TRBV6-4 and TRBJ1-1, with 9 bases aligning to TRBD1. V trimming: 6 bases; J trimming: 0 bases; junction bases outside the gene matches: 2. The CDR3 runs to 14 residues. The germline V gene encodes CDR1 MRHNA and CDR2 SNTAGT.

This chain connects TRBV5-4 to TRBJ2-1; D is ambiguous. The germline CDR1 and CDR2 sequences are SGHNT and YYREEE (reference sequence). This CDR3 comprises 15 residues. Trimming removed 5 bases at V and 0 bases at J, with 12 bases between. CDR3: CASSTQSGSYNEQFF. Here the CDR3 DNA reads TGTGCCAGCAGTACCCAATCGGGCTCCTACAATGAGCAGTTCTTC.

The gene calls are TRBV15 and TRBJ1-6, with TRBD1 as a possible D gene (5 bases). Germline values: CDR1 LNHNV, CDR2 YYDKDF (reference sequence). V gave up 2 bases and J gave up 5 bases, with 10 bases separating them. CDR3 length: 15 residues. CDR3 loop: CATSRKGTDNSPLHF. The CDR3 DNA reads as TGTGCCACCAGCAGAAAGGGGACTGATAATTCACCCCTCCACTTT. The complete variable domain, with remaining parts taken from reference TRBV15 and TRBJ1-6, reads DAMVIQNPRYQVTQFGKPVTLSCSQTLNHNVMYWYQQKSSQAPKLLFHYYDKDFNNEADTPDNFQSRRPNTSFCFLDIRSPGLGDTAMYLCATSRKGTDNSPLHFGNGTRLTVT.

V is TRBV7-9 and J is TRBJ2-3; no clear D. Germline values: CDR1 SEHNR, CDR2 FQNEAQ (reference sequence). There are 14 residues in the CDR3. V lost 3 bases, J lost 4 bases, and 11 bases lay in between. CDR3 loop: CASSFRSGPDTQYF. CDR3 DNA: TGTGCCAGCAGCTTTAGGAGTGGCCCAGATACGCAGTATTTT.

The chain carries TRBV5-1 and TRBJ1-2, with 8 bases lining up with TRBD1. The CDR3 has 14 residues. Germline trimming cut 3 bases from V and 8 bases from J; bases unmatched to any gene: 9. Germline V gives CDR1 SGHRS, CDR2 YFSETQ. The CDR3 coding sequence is TGCGCCAGCAGCTCCTCGACAGGGGACGACGGCTACACCTTC. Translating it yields CASSSSTGDDGYTF.

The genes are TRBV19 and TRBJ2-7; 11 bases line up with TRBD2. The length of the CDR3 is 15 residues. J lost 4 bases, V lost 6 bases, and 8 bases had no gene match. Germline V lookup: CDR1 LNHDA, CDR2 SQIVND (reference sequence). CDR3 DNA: TGTGCCAGTAGCGCATCCGGGACTAGCGGATACGAGCAGTACTTC. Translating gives CASSASGTSGYEQYF.

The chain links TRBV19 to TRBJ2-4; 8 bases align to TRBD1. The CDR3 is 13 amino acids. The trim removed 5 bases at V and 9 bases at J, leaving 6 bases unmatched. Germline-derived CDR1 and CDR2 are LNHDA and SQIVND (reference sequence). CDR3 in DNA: TGTGCCAGTAGTGCAACCGGGACAGGCATTCAGTACTTC. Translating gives CASSATGTGIQYF.